This T cell receptor beta chain emerged from a study of T cell responses to AZD1222 COVID-19 vaccine. The data were produced by immunoSEQ multiplex PCR, yet TCRdb's version contains in-frame clones alone and is incomplete. There are more than 150,000 clones in the sample; approximately 94% occur only once, and roughly 9.2% lies in the top ten. The CDR3 sequence is 15 residues long. Germline lookup yields CDR1 MGHDK and CDR2 SYGVNS. V was clipped by 2 bases and J by 5 bases; unmatched bases: 7. The sample holds one count of this clone. The starting material was peripheral blood, obtained on day 0 of AZD1222 vaccination. The rearrangement uses TRBV25-1 and TRBJ2-7, with 9 bases aligning to TRBD2. The sequence derives from an adult in good health. As DNA, the CDR3 is TGTGCCAGCAGTGAAGCGGGAGGGCTCGGCAACGAGCAGTACTTC. This sequence encodes CASSEAGGLGNEQYF.